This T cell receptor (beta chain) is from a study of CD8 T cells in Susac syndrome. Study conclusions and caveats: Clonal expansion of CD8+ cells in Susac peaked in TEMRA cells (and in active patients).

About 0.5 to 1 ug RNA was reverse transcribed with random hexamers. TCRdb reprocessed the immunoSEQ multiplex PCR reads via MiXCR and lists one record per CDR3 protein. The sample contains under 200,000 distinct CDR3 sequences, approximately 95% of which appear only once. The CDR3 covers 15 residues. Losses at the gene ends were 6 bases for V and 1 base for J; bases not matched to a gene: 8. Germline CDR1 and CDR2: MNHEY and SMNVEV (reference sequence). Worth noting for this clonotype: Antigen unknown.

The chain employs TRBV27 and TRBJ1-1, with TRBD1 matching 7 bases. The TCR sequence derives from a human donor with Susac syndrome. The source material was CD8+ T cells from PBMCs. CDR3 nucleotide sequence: TGTGCCAGCAGACTAACCGGGACAGCGAACACTGAAGCTTTCTTT. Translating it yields CASRLTGTANTEAFF.